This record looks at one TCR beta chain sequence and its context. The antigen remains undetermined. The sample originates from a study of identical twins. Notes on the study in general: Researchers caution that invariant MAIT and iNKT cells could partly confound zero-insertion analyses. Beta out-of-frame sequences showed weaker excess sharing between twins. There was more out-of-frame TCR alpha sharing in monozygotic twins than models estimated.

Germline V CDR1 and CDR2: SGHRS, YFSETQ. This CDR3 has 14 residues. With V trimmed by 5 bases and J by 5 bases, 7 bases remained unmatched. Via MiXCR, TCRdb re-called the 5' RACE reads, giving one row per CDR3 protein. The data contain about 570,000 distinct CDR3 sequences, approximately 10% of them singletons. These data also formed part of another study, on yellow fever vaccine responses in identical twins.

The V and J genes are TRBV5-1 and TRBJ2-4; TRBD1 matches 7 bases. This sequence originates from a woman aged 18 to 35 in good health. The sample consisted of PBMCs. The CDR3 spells CASSQTGPQNIQYF. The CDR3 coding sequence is TGCGCCAGCAGTCAGACAGGGCCACAAAACATTCAGTACTTC.